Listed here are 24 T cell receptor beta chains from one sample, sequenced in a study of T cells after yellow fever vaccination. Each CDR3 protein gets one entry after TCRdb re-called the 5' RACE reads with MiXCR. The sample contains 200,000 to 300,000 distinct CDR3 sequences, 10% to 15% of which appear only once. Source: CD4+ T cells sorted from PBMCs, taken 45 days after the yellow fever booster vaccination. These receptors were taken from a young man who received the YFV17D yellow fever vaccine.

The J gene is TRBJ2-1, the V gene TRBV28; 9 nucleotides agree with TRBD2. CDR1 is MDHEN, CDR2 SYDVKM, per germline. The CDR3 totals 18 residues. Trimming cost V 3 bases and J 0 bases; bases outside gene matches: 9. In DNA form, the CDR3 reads TGTGCCAGCAGTTTGAGGCTAGCGGGGCCGAGCTCCTACAATGAGCAGTTCTTC. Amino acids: CASSLRLAGPSSYNEQFF.

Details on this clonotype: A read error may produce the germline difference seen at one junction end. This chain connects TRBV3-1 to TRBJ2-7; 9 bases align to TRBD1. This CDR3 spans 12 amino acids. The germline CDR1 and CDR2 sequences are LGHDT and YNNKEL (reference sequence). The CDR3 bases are TGTGCCAGCAGCCAACAGGGACAGGGTGAGGACTTC. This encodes CASSQQGQGEDF.

CDR3 protein: CASSRTLDRRTTDTQYF. In DNA, the CDR3 is TGTGCCAGCAGCCGTACATTGGACAGGCGAACCACAGATACGCAGTATTTT. This chain connects TRBV5-6 to TRBJ2-3, with 7 bases lining up with TRBD1. Germline V lookup: CDR1 SGHDT, CDR2 YYEEEE. The trim removed 4 bases at V and 2 bases at J, leaving 13 bases unmatched. The CDR3 runs to 17 residues.

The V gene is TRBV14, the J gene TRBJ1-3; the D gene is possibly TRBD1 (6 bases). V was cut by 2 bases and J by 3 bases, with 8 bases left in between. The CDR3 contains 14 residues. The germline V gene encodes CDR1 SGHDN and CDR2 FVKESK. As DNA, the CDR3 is TGTGCCAGCAGCCAACCAGGGGATGGAAACACCATATATTTT. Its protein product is CASSQPGDGNTIYF.

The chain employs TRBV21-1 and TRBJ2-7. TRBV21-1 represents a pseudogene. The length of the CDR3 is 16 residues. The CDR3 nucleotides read TGTGCCAGCAGCAAAGAGGACGCGGGAGGTCACTACGAGCAGTACTTC. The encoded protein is CASSKEDAGGHYEQYF.

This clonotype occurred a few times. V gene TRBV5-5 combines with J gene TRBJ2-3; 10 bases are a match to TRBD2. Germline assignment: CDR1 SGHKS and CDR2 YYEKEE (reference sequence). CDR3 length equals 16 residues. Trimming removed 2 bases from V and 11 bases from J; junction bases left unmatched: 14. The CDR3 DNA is TGTGCCAGCAGCTTTGGTCTAGCGGGAGTCGGAGGTCGGCAGTATTTT. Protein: CASSFGLAGVGGRQYF.

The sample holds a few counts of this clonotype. The CDR3 here is CASSPLRTSGSYNEQFF. The DNA of the CDR3 is TGTGCCAGCAGCCCCCTCAGGACTAGCGGCTCCTACAATGAGCAGTTCTTC. The chain joins TRBV9 to TRBJ2-1, with 10 bases matching TRBD2. From germline, CDR1 is SGDLS and CDR2 YYNGEE. Trimming took 4 bases from V and 0 from J; bases not matched to a gene: 7. This CDR3 contains 17 residues.

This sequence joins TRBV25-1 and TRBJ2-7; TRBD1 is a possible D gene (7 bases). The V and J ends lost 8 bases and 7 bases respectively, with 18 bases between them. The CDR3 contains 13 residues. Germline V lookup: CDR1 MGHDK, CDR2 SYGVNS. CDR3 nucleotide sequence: TGTGCCAGCGATACTAGCCCAGGGGGTGAGCAGTACTTC. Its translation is CASDTSPGGEQYF.

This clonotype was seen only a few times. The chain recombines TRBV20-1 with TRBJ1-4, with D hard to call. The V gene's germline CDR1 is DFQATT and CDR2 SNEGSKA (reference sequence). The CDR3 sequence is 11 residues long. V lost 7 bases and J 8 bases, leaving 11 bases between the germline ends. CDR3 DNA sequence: TGCAGTGTTCCCGCGGGGGAAAAACTGTTTTTT. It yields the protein CSVPAGEKLFF.

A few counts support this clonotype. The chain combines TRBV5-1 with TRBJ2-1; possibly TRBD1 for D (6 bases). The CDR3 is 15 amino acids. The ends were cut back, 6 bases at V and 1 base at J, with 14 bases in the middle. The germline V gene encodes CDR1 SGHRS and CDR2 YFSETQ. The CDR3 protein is CASTFTDSSYNEQFF. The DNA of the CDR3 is TGCGCCAGCACCTTTACGGACAGTTCCTACAATGAGCAGTTCTTC.

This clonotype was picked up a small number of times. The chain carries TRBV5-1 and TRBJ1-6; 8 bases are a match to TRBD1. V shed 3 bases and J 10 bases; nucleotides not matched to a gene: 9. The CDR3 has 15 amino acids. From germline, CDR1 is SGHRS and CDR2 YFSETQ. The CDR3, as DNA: TGCGCCAGCAGCTCCCACGACAGGGGTGAATCACCCCTCCACTTT. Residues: CASSSHDRGESPLHF.

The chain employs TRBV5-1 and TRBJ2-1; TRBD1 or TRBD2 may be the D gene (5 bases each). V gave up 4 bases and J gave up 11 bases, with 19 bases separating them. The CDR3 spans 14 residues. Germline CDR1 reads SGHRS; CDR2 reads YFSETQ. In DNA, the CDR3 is TGCGCCAGCAGCGAGGGACCCGGCTCCAGGAAGCAGTTCTTC. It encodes CASSEGPGSRKQFF. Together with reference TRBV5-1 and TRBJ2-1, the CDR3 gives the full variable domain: KAGVTQTPRYLIKTRGQQVTLSCSPISGHRSVSWYQQTPGQGLQFLFEYFSETQRNKGNFPGRFSGRQFSNSRSEMNVSTLELGDSALYLCASSEGPGSRKQFFGPGTRLTVL.

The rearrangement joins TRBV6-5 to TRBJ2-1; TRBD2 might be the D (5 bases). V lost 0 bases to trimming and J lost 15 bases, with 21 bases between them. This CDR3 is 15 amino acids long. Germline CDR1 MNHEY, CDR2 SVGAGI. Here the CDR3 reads CASSYSIGPGGSLFF. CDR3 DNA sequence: TGTGCCAGCAGTTACTCGATCGGACCTGGCGGGTCCCTGTTCTTC.

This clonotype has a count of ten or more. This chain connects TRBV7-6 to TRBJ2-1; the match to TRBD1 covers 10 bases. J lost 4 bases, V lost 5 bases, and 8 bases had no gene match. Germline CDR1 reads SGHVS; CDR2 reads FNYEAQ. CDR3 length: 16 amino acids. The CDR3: CASSRVGQGDYNEQFF. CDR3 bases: TGTGCCAGCAGCCGGGTAGGACAGGGGGATTACAATGAGCAGTTCTTC.

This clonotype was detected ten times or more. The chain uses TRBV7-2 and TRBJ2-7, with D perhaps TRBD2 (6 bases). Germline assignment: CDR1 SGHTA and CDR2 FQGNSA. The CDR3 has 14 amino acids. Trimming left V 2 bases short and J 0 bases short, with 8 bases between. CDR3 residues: CASSLLGGSYEQYF. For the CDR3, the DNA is TGTGCCAGCAGCTTATTGGGGGGCTCCTACGAGCAGTACTTC.

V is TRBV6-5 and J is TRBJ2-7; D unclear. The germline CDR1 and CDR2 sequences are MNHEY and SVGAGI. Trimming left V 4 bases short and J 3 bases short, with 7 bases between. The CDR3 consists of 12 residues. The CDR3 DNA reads TGTGCCAGCAGTTCCCCCCACTACGAGCAGTACTTC. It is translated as CASSSPHYEQYF.

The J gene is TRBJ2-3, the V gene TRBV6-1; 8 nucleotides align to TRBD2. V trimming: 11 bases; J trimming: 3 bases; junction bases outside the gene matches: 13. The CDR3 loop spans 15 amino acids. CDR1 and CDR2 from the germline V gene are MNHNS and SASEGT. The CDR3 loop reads CAAKAGGEATDTQYF. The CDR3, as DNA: TGTGCCGCAAAGGCGGGAGGTGAGGCAACAGATACGCAGTATTTT.

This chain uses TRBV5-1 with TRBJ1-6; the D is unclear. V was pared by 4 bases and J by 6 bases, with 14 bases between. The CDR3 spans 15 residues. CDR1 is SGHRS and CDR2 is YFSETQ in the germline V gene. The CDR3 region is CASSPDVRSNSPLHF. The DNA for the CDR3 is TGCGCCAGCAGCCCGGACGTCAGAAGTAATTCACCCCTCCACTTT.

CDR3 loop: CSADRGLAGTTDTQYF. The CDR3 DNA is TGCAGTGCAGACCGGGGACTAGCGGGCACCACAGATACGCAGTATTTT. V usage is TRBV20-1 and J usage is TRBJ2-3; 12 nucleotides align to TRBD2. The V segment lost 6 bases and the J segment 2 bases; nucleotides outside the gene matches: 9. The CDR3 sequence is 16 residues long. Per germline, CDR1 DFQATT and CDR2 SNEGSKA (reference sequence).

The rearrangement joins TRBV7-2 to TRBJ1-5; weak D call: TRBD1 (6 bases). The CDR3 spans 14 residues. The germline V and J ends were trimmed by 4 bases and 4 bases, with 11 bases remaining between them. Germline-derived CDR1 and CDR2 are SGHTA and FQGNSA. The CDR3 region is CASSYRAHNQPQHF. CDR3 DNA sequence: TGTGCCAGCAGCTACAGGGCCCATAATCAGCCCCAGCATTTT.

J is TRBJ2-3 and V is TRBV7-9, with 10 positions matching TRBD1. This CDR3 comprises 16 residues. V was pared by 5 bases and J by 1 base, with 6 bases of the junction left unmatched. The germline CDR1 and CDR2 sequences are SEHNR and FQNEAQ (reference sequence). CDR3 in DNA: TGTGCCAGCAGCGCTCGGACAGGGGGAGGCACAGATACGCAGTATTTT. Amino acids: CASSARTGGGTDTQYF.

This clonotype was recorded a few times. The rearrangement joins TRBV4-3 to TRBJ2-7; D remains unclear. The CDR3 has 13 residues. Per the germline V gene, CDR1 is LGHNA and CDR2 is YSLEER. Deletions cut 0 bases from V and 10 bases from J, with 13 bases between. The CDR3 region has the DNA TGCGCCAGCAGCCAAGATCAGATCGGTACCCAGTACTTC. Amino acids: CASSQDQIGTQYF.

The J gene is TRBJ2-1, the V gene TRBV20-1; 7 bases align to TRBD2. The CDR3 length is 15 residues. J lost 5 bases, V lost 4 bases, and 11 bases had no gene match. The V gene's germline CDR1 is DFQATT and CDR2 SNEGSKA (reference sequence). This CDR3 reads CSATTISGPNNEQFF. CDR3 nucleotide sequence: TGCAGTGCTACCACGATTAGCGGGCCTAACAATGAGCAGTTCTTC.

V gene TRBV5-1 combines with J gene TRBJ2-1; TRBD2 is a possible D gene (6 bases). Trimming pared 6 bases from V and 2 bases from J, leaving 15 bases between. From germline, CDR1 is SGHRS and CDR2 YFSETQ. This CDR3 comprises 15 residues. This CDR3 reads CASKLSGLTYNEQFF. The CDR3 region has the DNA TGCGCCAGCAAGTTGAGCGGGTTAACCTACAATGAGCAGTTCTTC.